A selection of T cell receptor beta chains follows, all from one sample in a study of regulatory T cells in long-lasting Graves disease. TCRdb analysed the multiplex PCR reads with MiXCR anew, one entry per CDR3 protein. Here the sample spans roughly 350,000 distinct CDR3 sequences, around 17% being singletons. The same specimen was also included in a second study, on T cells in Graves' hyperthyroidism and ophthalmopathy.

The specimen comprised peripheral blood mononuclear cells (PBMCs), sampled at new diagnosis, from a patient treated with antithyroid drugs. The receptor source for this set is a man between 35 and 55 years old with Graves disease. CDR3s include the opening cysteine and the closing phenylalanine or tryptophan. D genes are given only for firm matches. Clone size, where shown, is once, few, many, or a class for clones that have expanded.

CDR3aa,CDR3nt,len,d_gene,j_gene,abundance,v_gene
CASSAGAGGTYEQYF,TGTGCCAGCAGCGCGGGGGCCGGGGGAACCTACGAGCAGTACTTC,15,.,TRBJ2-7,many,TRBV7-2
CASTLGGKNTEASF,TGCGCCAGCACTTTGGGGGGAAAGAACACTGAAGCTTCCTTT,14,.,TRBJ1-1,.,TRBV5-1
CASSGLAGADNTGELFF,TGTGCCAGCAGCGGACTAGCGGGCGCTGACAACACCGGGGAGCTGTTTTTT,17,TRBD2,TRBJ2-2,.,TRBV9
CASSVSRDSYEQYF,TGTGCCAGCAGCGTATCGAGGGACTCCTACGAGCAGTACTTC,14,.,TRBJ2-7,many,TRBV9
CAWGKGSQEAFF,TGTGCCTGGGGCAAGGGGAGCCAGGAAGCTTTCTTT,12,.,TRBJ1-1,few,TRBV30
CASTFTGGETQYF,TGTGCCAGCACCTTCACAGGGGGGGAGACCCAGTACTTC,13,TRBD1,TRBJ2-5,.,TRBV5-4
CASSPPPHLTWNNEQFF,TGTGCCAGCAGCCCCCCTCCCCATCTCACCTGGAACAATGAGCAGTTCTTC,17,.,TRBJ2-1,many,TRBV13
CAWSVTGNIQYF,TGTGCCTGGAGTGTTACTGGGAACATTCAGTACTTC,12,.,TRBJ2-4,many,TRBV30
CASSFDRAKKYF,TGTGCCAGCAGCTTCGACAGGGCCAAGAAATACTTC,12,TRBD1,TRBJ2-7,many,TRBV7-2
CASSDSGANQPQHF,TGTGCCAGCAGTGACTCGGGGGCCAATCAGCCCCAGCATTTT,14,.,TRBJ1-5,many,TRBV2
CASSSPRRDGYTF,TGTGCCAGCAGTTCCCCCCGTCGGGACGGCTACACCTTC,13,.,TRBJ1-2,many,TRBV12-3/TRBV12-4
CASSPRTGYSFAGYTF,TGTGCCAGCAGCCCTAGGACAGGGTATTCGTTCGCGGGCTACACCTTC,16,TRBD1,TRBJ1-2,few,TRBV3-1
CASSFVGARTEAFF,TGTGCCAGCTCATTTGTAGGGGCGCGAACTGAAGCTTTCTTT,14,.,TRBJ1-1,many,TRBV18
CASSEMSSYNEQFF,TGTGCCAGTAGCGAGATGAGCTCCTACAATGAGCAGTTCTTC,14,.,TRBJ2-1,once,TRBV19
CASSIGIMNTEAFF,TGTGCCAGTAGTATCGGGATCATGAACACTGAAGCTTTCTTT,14,.,TRBJ1-1,once,TRBV19
CASSAASQETQYF,TGCGCCAGCAGCGCAGCTAGCCAAGAGACCCAGTACTTC,13,.,TRBJ2-5,many,TRBV4-1
CASSLTPEDTQYF,TGTGCCAGCTCCCTAACTCCGGAGGACACGCAGTATTTT,13,.,TRBJ2-3,many,TRBV18
CASSPDGRGRLSNQPQHF,TGTGCCAGCAGCCCCGACGGCAGGGGGCGTTTGAGCAATCAGCCCCAGCATTTT,18,TRBD1,TRBJ1-5,.,TRBV5-7
CASSLGGSFYGYTF,TGTGCCAGCAGTTTAGGTGGGAGCTTCTATGGCTACACCTTC,14,.,TRBJ1-2,few,TRBV28
CASSPPQGSGYNGQFF,TGTGCCAGCAGCCCCCCACAGGGGTCGGGGTACAATGGGCAGTTCTTC,16,TRBD1,TRBJ2-1,.,TRBV7-2
CSASRAGAYSTETQYF,TGCAGTGCCAGTAGGGCGGGGGCCTATTCGACGGAGACCCAGTACTTC,16,.,TRBJ2-5,many,TRBV20-1
CASGVGLEGTGELFF,TGTGCCAGCGGCGTCGGACTAGAAGGCACCGGGGAGCTGTTTTTT,15,TRBD2,TRBJ2-2,.,TRBV11-3
CASSLPGLDEQYF,TGTGCCAGCAGCTTGCCAGGCTTGGACGAGCAGTACTTC,13,.,TRBJ2-7,many,TRBV5-5